The sequence of this T cell receptor beta chain was determined in a study of cytomegalovirus exposure and HLA in healthy donors. TCRdb keeps only in-frame clones here, not all; method: immunoSEQ multiplex PCR. The sample includes tens of thousands of clones, 80% to 90% seen only once; the top ten take approximately 4.2%. Findings of the study overall: Reported performance of the classifier showed diagnosis of cytomegalovirus status with high specificity and sensitivity. The study flagged around 160 TCR beta chains as cytomegalovirus-associated.

A word on this clone: Its antigen remains unidentified.

Germline loops: CDR1 SGHAT, CDR2 FQNNGV. This CDR3 spans 16 amino acids. V lost 5 bases and J lost 0, with 14 bases in between. This TCR was recovered from a woman aged 18 to 35 in good health and CMV-seropositive. The sample taken for sequencing was PBMCs. The chain combines TRBV11-2 with TRBJ2-1; possible D gene TRBD1, 5 bases. CDR3 sequence: CASSPARASSYNEQFF. In nucleotides, the CDR3 is TGTGCCAGCAGCCCGGCCAGGGCGAGCTCCTACAATGAGCAGTTCTTC.